This entry lists 9 T cell receptor beta chains sequenced from one sample in a study of blood T cell repertoires in COVID-19. This table comes from immunoSEQ multiplex PCR, and its TCRdb copy is limited to in-frame clones, with some not included. The sample carries roughly 260,000 clones, roughly nine tenths recorded once. Sequences were obtained from PBMCs or T cells enriched from blood (not recorded which). Receptors were obtained from a human donor in a cohort exposed to, infected with or recovered from COVID-19 (not recorded which). The donor label of this sample is uncertain.

The chain has TRBV27 and TRBJ1-2; a weak D match, TRBD1 (5 bases). The germline CDR1 and CDR2 sequences are MNHEY and SMNVEV (reference sequence). This CDR3 contains 13 residues. V lost 5 bases, J lost 5 bases, and 12 bases lay in between. CDR3 residues: CASSNHRSYGYTF. The CDR3 DNA follows: TGTGCCAGCAGTAACCACAGGTCTTATGGCTACACCTTC.

In its sample, this clone was seen once. The CDR3 region has the DNA TGTGCCAGCAGCTTAACCTCCCCGGGACAGTACTCGCCTGAAGCTTTCTTT. Translation gives CASSLTSPGQYSPEAFF. The chain employs TRBV7-3 and TRBJ1-1, with 7 bases that match TRBD1. Germline CDR1 reads SGHTA; CDR2 reads FQGTGA. V dropped 0 bases and J dropped 6; count of bases not matched to a gene: 13. This CDR3 comprises 17 residues. The full variable domain, in which reference TRBV7-3 and TRBJ1-1 provide the parts outside the CDR3, is GAGVSQTPSNKVTEKGKYVELRCDPISGHTALYWYRQSLGQGPEFLIYFQGTGAADDSGLPNDRFFAVRPEGSVSTLKIQRTERGDSAVYLCASSLTSPGQYSPEAFFGQGTRLTVV.

In DNA form, the CDR3 reads TGCGCCAGCAGCCCCAAACCGACAGTCTCCGGAAGGGGCTACACCTTC. It specifies CASSPKPTVSGRGYTF. V is TRBV4-3 and J is TRBJ1-2; tentatively, D is TRBD1 (5 bases). In germline, CDR1 is LGHNA, CDR2 YSLEER. This CDR3 is 16 amino acids long. V was shortened by 4 bases and J by 8 bases, with 23 bases between the two germline ends.

As DNA, the CDR3 is TGTGCCAGCTCACCCGCCAGGGTTTACAATGAGCAGTTCTTC. This sequence encodes CASSPARVYNEQFF. The chain has TRBV18 and TRBJ2-1; D may be TRBD1 (5 bases). Germline V gene sequence: CDR1 KGHSH, CDR2 LQKENI. The CDR3 is 14 residues long. Trimming stripped 3 bases from V and 4 bases from J, with 10 bases between.

This chain joins TRBV3-1 (or the pseudogene TRBV3-2) and TRBJ2-5; unclear D gene. Germline loops: CDR1 LGHDT, CDR2 YNNKEL (reference sequence). Trimming took off 2 bases at V and 5 bases at J, with 12 bases between the two ends. This CDR3 has 14 amino acids. CDR3 DNA sequence: TGTGCCAGCAGCCAATTTAGCATTGAGGAGACCCAGTACTTC. Its translation: CASSQFSIEETQYF.

V and J are TRBV2 and TRBJ2-1; D might be TRBD1 (5 bases). The germline V gene encodes CDR1 SNHLY and CDR2 FYNNEI. Trimming removed 3 bases from V and 6 bases from J, with 18 bases in between. The CDR3 covers 16 residues. CDR3 DNA sequence: TGTGCCAGCAGTGAGGACAATTATGGATCCCCCAATGAGCAGTTCTTC. Amino acid sequence: CASSEDNYGSPNEQFF.

This clone came up once. This chain uses TRBV27 with TRBJ1-5; D unclear. V was clipped by 8 bases and J by 7 bases, with 15 bases between them. This CDR3 contains 13 residues. The V gene's germline CDR1 is MNHEY and CDR2 SMNVEV (reference sequence). Here the CDR3 DNA reads TGTGCCAGCTCCACGGCAGGCTTCCAGCCCCAGCATTTT. It yields the protein CASSTAGFQPQHF.

The chain recombines TRBV5-4 with TRBJ2-3; no definite D call. This CDR3 has 16 amino acids. Trimming removed 0 bases at V and 0 bases at J, with 11 bases between. CDR1 and CDR2 (germline): SGHNT, YYREEE (reference sequence). The CDR3 here is CASSLVDFTSTDTQYF. CDR3 in DNA: TGTGCCAGCAGCTTGGTTGACTTTACTAGCACAGATACGCAGTATTTT.

CDR3 in DNA: TGCGCCAGCAGATCCTCACAACGAGGGCTGTTTTTT. Its translation is CASRSSQRGLFF. The chain joins TRBV4-1 to TRBJ1-4; D gene ambiguous. V lost 6 bases, J lost 14 bases, and 16 bases lay in between. CDR1 and CDR2 from the germline V gene are MGHRA and YSYEKL. The CDR3 loop spans 12 amino acids.